One sample yielded the 19 T cell receptor beta chains listed below, sequenced in a study of identical twins. MiXCR was run by TCRdb on the 5' RACE reads, yielding one entry per CDR3 protein. The sample has approximately 1.8 million distinct CDR3 sequences, under 35% seen once. What was sequenced was cord blood. All receptors come from a newborn girl in good health.

The rearrangement links TRBV7-9 to TRBJ2-4, with TRBD2 as a possible D gene (5 bases). There are 17 residues in the CDR3. With 8 bases removed from V and 3 bases from J, the gap between germline ends came to 23 bases. In germline, CDR1 is SEHNR, CDR2 FQNEAQ (reference sequence). This CDR3 reads CASAAAYKGLIKNIQYF. Written as DNA, the CDR3 is TGTGCCAGCGCAGCGGCCTATAAGGGCCTTATCAAAAACATTCAGTACTTC.

This clonotype occurred a few times. V is TRBV12-3 or TRBV12-4 and J is TRBJ2-3; tentative D call: TRBD2 (6 bases). CDR3 length: 15 residues. V was shortened by 6 bases and J by 0 bases, with 13 bases between the two germline ends. The CDR3 reads CASRVTRSSTDTQYF. CDR3 nucleotides: TGTGCCAGCAGAGTGACTAGGTCTAGCACAGATACGCAGTATTTT.

V and J are TRBV12-3 or TRBV12-4 and TRBJ2-7, with D perhaps matching TRBD1 or TRBD2 (5 bases each). The V gene lost 3 bases and the J gene lost 7 bases, with 13 bases spanning the gap. CDR3 length equals 13 residues. The CDR3 loop reads CASSFSGTEEQYF. DNA of the CDR3: TGTGCCAGCAGTTTCTCGGGGACGGAAGAGCAGTACTTC.

The chain combines TRBV29-1 with TRBJ1-4, with TRBD1 identical over 9 bases. CDR1 is SQVTM, CDR2 ANQGSEA, per germline. V lost 5 bases, J lost 5 bases, and 9 bases stayed unmatched. The CDR3 extends over 15 amino acids. CDR3: CSVSDSGTGNEKLFF. CDR3 nucleotides: TGCAGCGTTTCGGACTCCGGGACAGGGAATGAAAAACTGTTTTTT. Full variable domain (rest looked up from reference TRBV29-1 and TRBJ1-4): SAVISQKPSRDICQRGTSLTIQCQVDSQVTMMFWYRQQPGQSLTLIATANQGSEATYESGFVIDKFPISRPNLTFSTLTVSNMSPEDSSIYLCSVSDSGTGNEKLFFGSGTQLSVL.

As concerns this clonotype: A read error may be the cause here, since a much bigger clone is one base away. V gene TRBV4-2 combines with J gene TRBJ2-1, with D uncertain. This CDR3 region has 12 residues. V was cut by 4 bases and J by 13 bases, with 14 bases left in between. Per the germline V gene, CDR1 is LGHNA and CDR2 is YNFKEQ. Written as DNA, the CDR3 is TGTGCCAGCAGCCCAAGCGAGGAGACCCAGTTCTTC. This translates into CASSPSEETQFF.

Only a few counts were recorded for this clonotype. The CDR3 nucleotides are TGTGCCAGCAGGGACAGGGGGCGCACTGAAGCTTTCTTT. Its translation: CASRDRGRTEAFF. This sequence joins TRBV12-3 or TRBV12-4 and TRBJ1-1; 11 bases are a match to TRBD1. CDR3 size: 13 residues. V gave up 6 bases and J gave up 4 bases; unmatched junction bases: 1.

This chain connects TRBV6-1 to TRBJ1-2, with a possible D match to TRBD1 (5 bases). CDR1 and CDR2 (germline): MNHNS, SASEGT. The ends were cut back, 9 bases at V and 4 bases at J, with 15 bases in the middle. The CDR3 consists of 13 residues. CDR3 nucleotide sequence: TGTGCCAGTGCTGCTTCCGGGACCTATGGCTACACCTTC. Translated, it gives CASAASGTYGYTF.

V gene TRBV2 combines with J gene TRBJ1-1; the D gene is possibly TRBD1 (5 bases). The V end lost 4 bases, the J end lost 5 bases, and 14 bases lay between the germline ends. Germline V gives CDR1 SNHLY, CDR2 FYNNEI. The length of the CDR3 is 14 residues. Here the CDR3 reads CASSARRGVTEAFF. The CDR3 nucleotides are TGTGCCAGCAGTGCAAGACGGGGGGTGACTGAAGCTTTCTTT.

This clonotype was counted a few times. The chain links TRBV6-6 to TRBJ1-5, with TRBD1 matching 7 bases. V shed 10 bases and J 1 base; nucleotides not matched to a gene: 7. The CDR3 consists of 14 residues. Germline CDR1 is MNHNY and CDR2 is SVGAGI (reference sequence). The CDR3 here is CATSGQASNQPQHF. In nucleotides, the CDR3 is TGTGCCACATCCGGACAGGCGAGCAATCAGCCCCAGCATTTT.

This clonotype was counted once. The conserved phenylalanine or tryptophan is not found at the CDR3 terminus, so this likely reflects a read error. The gene calls are TRBV12-3 or TRBV12-4 and TRBJ2-3; D not certain. The CDR3 has 15 residues. The CDR3 region is CAGSTGPPLTDTQYS. The CDR3 bases are TGTGCCGGCAGCACCGGCCCACCACTCACAGATACGCAGTATTCT.

The genes are TRBV3-1 and TRBJ2-3; D is possibly TRBD2 (7 bases). CDR1 and CDR2 (germline): LGHDT, YNNKEL (reference sequence). The CDR3 is 12 amino acids. With 2 bases removed from V and 13 bases from J, the gap between germline ends came to 13 bases. As DNA, the CDR3 is TGTGCCAGCAGCCAATCTGGGGGGGCCAAGTATTTT. This encodes CASSQSGGAKYF.

This clonotype was counted only a few times. The V gene is TRBV25-1, the J gene TRBJ1-3; 8 bases match TRBD1. V lost 4 bases to trimming and J lost 3 bases; unmatched junction nucleotides: 2. Germline V gene lookup returns CDR1 MGHDK and CDR2 SYGVNS. The CDR3 extends over 14 amino acids. In DNA, the CDR3 is TGTGCCAGCAGTGTTGGACAGGGTGGAAACACCATATATTTT. Protein product: CASSVGQGGNTIYF.

The chain has TRBV5-6 and TRBJ2-1, with TRBD2 matching over 7 bases. The CDR3 is made up of 17 amino acids. The ends lost 3 bases at V and 0 bases at J; junction bases unmatched: 9. The germline V gene encodes CDR1 SGHDT and CDR2 YYEEEE. The CDR3 region is CASSWEGRSSSYNEQFF. CDR3 DNA sequence: TGTGCCAGCAGCTGGGAGGGGCGGTCGAGCTCCTACAATGAGCAGTTCTTC.

This clonotype has more than one count but fewer than ten. V usage is TRBV4-2 and J usage is TRBJ2-3; TRBD2 aligns across 9 bases. With V trimmed by 4 bases and J by 1 base, 6 bases remained unmatched. The CDR3 spans 16 residues. Germline CDR1 is LGHNA and CDR2 is YNFKEQ. The CDR3 nucleotides read TGTGCCAGCAGCCCAATAGCGGGAGCGGGCACAGATACGCAGTATTTT. Protein product: CASSPIAGAGTDTQYF.

As to this clonotype: Sequence at one end of the junction differs from germline and may be a read error. This chain uses TRBV20-1 with TRBJ1-5; D uncertain. CDR1 DFQATT and CDR2 SNEGSKA come from the germline V gene (reference sequence). The CDR3 is 13 amino acids. CDR3: CGARSYSNQPQHF. In DNA, the CDR3 is TGCGGTGCCAGGTCTTATAGCAATCAGCCCCAGCATTTT.

The gene calls are TRBV29-1 and TRBJ1-6; possible D gene TRBD1, 6 bases. The CDR3 runs 12 residues. Germline V gene lookup returns CDR1 SQVTM and CDR2 ANQGSEA. Between the trimmed V and J ends, which lost 4 bases and 8 bases, there was a span of 9 bases. The chain's CDR3 is CSVGDIDSPLHF. CDR3 coding DNA: TGCAGCGTTGGGGACATTGATTCACCCCTCCACTTT. Combining the CDR3 with reference TRBV29-1 and TRBJ1-6 gives the whole variable domain SAVISQKPSRDICQRGTSLTIQCQVDSQVTMMFWYRQQPGQSLTLIATANQGSEATYESGFVIDKFPISRPNLTFSTLTVSNMSPEDSSIYLCSVGDIDSPLHFGNGTRLTVT.

This chain joins TRBV4-1 and TRBJ1-4, with 7 bases lining up with TRBD1. The CDR3 consists of 18 residues. With 2 bases clipped from V and 4 bases from J, the junction kept 13 bases outside the gene matches. CDR1 is MGHRA, CDR2 YSYEKL, per germline. This CDR3 is CASSQWLAGGNRNEKLFF. The DNA of the CDR3 is TGCGCCAGCAGCCAATGGCTGGCAGGGGGTAACCGTAATGAAAAACTGTTTTTT.

As to this clonotype: The junction departs from germline at one end; a sequencing error may be responsible. The chain uses TRBV10-3 and TRBJ2-3, with 8 bases identical to TRBD2. There are 16 residues in the CDR3. Germline V CDR1 and CDR2: ENHRY, SYGVKD. The CDR3 spells CGISESQRGSTDTQYF. The CDR3 bases are TGTGGCATCAGTGAGTCCCAGCGGGGGTCCACAGATACGCAGTATTTT.

The sample holds many counts of this clonotype. The chain is built from TRBV29-1 and TRBJ2-3; D is uncertain. V dropped 0 bases and J dropped 1 base, with 14 bases sitting between them. There are 16 residues in the CDR3. Germline values: CDR1 SQVTM, CDR2 ANQGSEA. The CDR3 bases are TGCAGCGTTGAAGATCTTAACGGTTTGCGCACAGATACGCAGTATTTT. Translated: CSVEDLNGLRTDTQYF.